The 22 T cell receptor beta chains below all came from one sample that was sequenced in a study of chemoradiotherapy in HPV16-positive cancers. Using immunoSEQ multiplex PCR, the repertoire was profiled, and TCRdb retains in-frame clones only, with some absent. The sample carries some 3,100 clones, roughly 90% recorded once. Material: tumor tissue, obtained from a patient who underwent chemoradiotherapy. The receptors originated from a human donor with HPV-associated anogenital cancer.

The J gene is TRBJ2-7, the V gene TRBV5-5; a weak D match, TRBD1 (5 bases). This CDR3 has 13 residues. Per the germline V gene, CDR1 is SGHKS and CDR2 is YYEKEE (reference sequence). V lost 2 bases, J lost 5 bases, and 11 bases lay in between. CDR3 in DNA: TGTGCCAGCAGCTTTGGGGTAGGGGACGAGCAGTACTTC. It specifies CASSFGVGDEQYF.

The chain recombines TRBV19 with TRBJ2-7; D gene ambiguous. Germline CDR1 and CDR2: LNHDA and SQIVND (reference sequence). The CDR3 sequence is 14 residues long. V was pared by 1 base and J by 1 base, with 8 bases between. CDR3 in DNA: TGTGCCAGTAGTATAGTCGGCGGATCCTACGAGCAGTACTTC. Translated, it gives CASSIVGGSYEQYF.

The chain joins TRBV18 to TRBJ2-3; D is undetermined. This CDR3 spans 14 amino acids. Trimming took 1 base from V and 5 from J, leaving 10 bases between them. CDR1 and CDR2 from the germline V gene are KGHSH and LQKENI. DNA of the CDR3: TGTGCCAGCTCACCACGCAGCCGCGAAGATACGCAGTATTTT. As protein: CASSPRSREDTQYF.

This chain joins TRBV4-1 and TRBJ2-7; 9 bases are shared with TRBD1. There are 16 residues in the CDR3. Trimming cost V 0 bases and J 2 bases; bases outside gene matches: 5. The germline gives CDR1 MGHRA, CDR2 YSYEKL. CDR3 residues: CASSQDPDRGTYEQYF. The DNA of the CDR3 is TGCGCCAGCAGCCAAGATCCAGACAGGGGGACCTACGAGCAGTACTTC.

This clone was observed a single time. The CDR3 region is CASSSPGRVGGKETQYF. The CDR3 DNA follows: TGTGCCAGCAGTTCCCCAGGCAGGGTCGGGGGTAAAGAGACCCAGTACTTC. The chain has TRBV27 and TRBJ2-5; perhaps TRBD2 as D (6 bases). V lost 4 bases and J 3 bases, leaving 21 bases between the germline ends. The CDR3 spans 17 residues. CDR1 MNHEY and CDR2 SMNVEV come from the germline V gene (reference sequence).

CDR3 in amino acids: CASSLSLTGNNQPQHF. The CDR3 DNA sequence: TGTGCCAGCAGCTTGAGTTTGACGGGGAATAATCAGCCCCAGCATTTT. The chain joins TRBV7-8 to TRBJ1-5, with D unresolved. The CDR3 is made up of 16 amino acids. The germline V gene encodes CDR1 SGHVS and CDR2 FQNEAQ. V lost 3 bases and J 4 bases, leaving 16 bases between the germline ends.

This clone was recorded only once. The V and J genes are TRBV5-1 and TRBJ1-2, with D possibly matching TRBD1 (6 bases). V was shortened by 5 bases and J by 4 bases, with 15 bases between the two germline ends. From germline, CDR1 is SGHRS and CDR2 YFSETQ. The length of the CDR3 is 14 residues. This chain's CDR3 is CASSEQGSTYGYTF. The CDR3 DNA reads TGCGCCAGCAGTGAACAGGGCTCGACCTATGGCTACACCTTC. Full variable domain (rest looked up from reference TRBV5-1 and TRBJ1-2): KAGVTQTPRYLIKTRGQQVTLSCSPISGHRSVSWYQQTPGQGLQFLFEYFSETQRNKGNFPGRFSGRQFSNSRSEMNVSTLELGDSALYLCASSEQGSTYGYTFGSGTRLTVV.

The V gene is TRBV5-4, the J gene TRBJ2-7, with D perhaps matching TRBD2 (7 bases). CDR3 length equals 16 residues. Germline loops: CDR1 SGHNT, CDR2 YYREEE (reference sequence). The ends were cut back, 3 bases at V and 0 bases at J, with 16 bases in the middle. DNA of the CDR3: TGTGCCAGCAGCTGGGGGGGCAGGCTGAGCTCCTACGAGCAGTACTTC. Encoded protein: CASSWGGRLSSYEQYF. The full variable domain, in which reference TRBV5-4 and TRBJ2-7 provide the parts outside the CDR3, is ETGVTQSPTHLIKTRGQQVTLRCSSQSGHNTVSWYQQALGQGPQFIFQYYREEENGRGNFPPRFSGLQFPNYSSELNVNALELDDSALYLCASSWGGRLSSYEQYFGPGTRLTVT.

The CDR3 nucleotides are TGTGCCAGCACCCTCAGGGTGGCAGGGGCCAACGTCCTGACTTTC. This encodes CASTLRVAGANVLTF. This chain links TRBV5-8 with TRBJ2-6; possible D gene TRBD1, 5 bases. This CDR3 has 15 residues. Trimming removed 6 bases at V and 4 bases at J, with 14 bases between. Germline CDR1 reads SGHTS; CDR2 reads YDEGEE.

V is TRBV6-5 and J is TRBJ1-1; D gene ambiguous. Germline V gives CDR1 MNHEY, CDR2 SVGAGI. This CDR3 contains 13 residues. V was cut by 11 bases and J by 0 bases, with 13 bases left in between. The CDR3 loop reads CAVQIPLNTEAFF. DNA for the CDR3: TGTGCCGTTCAGATCCCATTGAACACTGAAGCTTTCTTT.

The rearrangement joins TRBV5-1 to TRBJ2-3; TRBD2 might be the D (5 bases). The CDR3 covers 13 residues. Germline CDR1 is SGHRS and CDR2 is YFSETQ. Trimming took 2 bases from V and 4 from J, leaving 8 bases between them. The CDR3 region has the DNA TGCGCCAGCAGCTTTATGGGAGCAGATACGCAGTATTTT. This encodes CASSFMGADTQYF.

The chain employs TRBV5-1 and TRBJ1-1; weak D call: TRBD1 (5 bases). This CDR3 spans 15 amino acids. V lost 0 bases and J 4 bases, leaving 13 bases between the germline ends. Germline CDR1 reads SGHRS; CDR2 reads YFSETQ. CDR3 in amino acids: CASSLELTGGTEAFF. For the CDR3, the DNA is TGCGCCAGCAGCTTGGAATTGACGGGGGGCACTGAAGCTTTCTTT.

The chain is built from TRBV7-9 and TRBJ2-5, with a tentative D call TRBD2 (6 bases). CDR3 length: 13 amino acids. V shed 5 bases and J shed 2 bases, with 9 bases lying between them. Germline-derived CDR1 and CDR2 are SEHNR and FQNEAQ (reference sequence). The CDR3 bases are TGTGCCAGCAGCCACCGGGGGCAAGAGACCCAGTACTTC. Protein: CASSHRGQETQYF.

Only a few counts were recorded for this clone. In DNA form, the CDR3 reads TGTGCCACCAGCACTGGACTAGCGGGGGGCACAGATACGCAGTATTTT. Residues: CATSTGLAGGTDTQYF. The genes are TRBV15 and TRBJ2-3; TRBD2 matches at 13 bases. Germline assignment: CDR1 LNHNV and CDR2 YYDKDF (reference sequence). The CDR3 has 16 amino acids. V trimming: 4 bases; J trimming: 1 base; junction bases outside the gene matches: 2.

This chain joins TRBV5-6 and TRBJ2-5; D not certain. The CDR3 consists of 11 residues. Trimming took off 1 base at V and 2 bases at J, with 0 bases between the two ends. The germline CDR1 and CDR2 sequences are SGHDT and YYEEEE. For the CDR3, the DNA is TGTGCCAGCAGCTTGCAAGAGACCCAGTACTTC. This gives the protein CASSLQETQYF.

V and J are TRBV28 and TRBJ2-5; 8 bases fit TRBD2. In germline, CDR1 is MDHEN, CDR2 SYDVKM. V shed 4 bases, J shed 5 bases, and the junction held 9 bases outside the gene matches. The CDR3 is made up of 15 amino acids. The CDR3 DNA reads TGTGCCAGCAGTTCGGGGGGGGTTAGGGTGGAGACCCAGTACTTC. This gives the protein CASSSGGVRVETQYF.

V gene TRBV5-4 combines with J gene TRBJ2-7; a weak D match, TRBD1 (7 bases). This CDR3 has 14 residues. Germline V gives CDR1 SGHNT, CDR2 YYREEE (reference sequence). Trimming left V 2 bases short and J 7 bases short, with 16 bases between. CDR3 region: CASSLGQGGGEQYF. The CDR3 nucleotides are TGTGCCAGCAGCTTAGGTCAGGGGGGTGGAGAGCAGTACTTC. The full variable domain, in which reference TRBV5-4 and TRBJ2-7 provide the parts outside the CDR3, is ETGVTQSPTHLIKTRGQQVTLRCSSQSGHNTVSWYQQALGQGPQFIFQYYREEENGRGNFPPRFSGLQFPNYSSELNVNALELDDSALYLCASSLGQGGGEQYFGPGTRLTVT.

The chain employs TRBV5-4 and TRBJ2-7; 12 bases map to TRBD1. This CDR3 is built from 15 residues. J gave up 3 bases and V 4 bases, and 5 bases lay outside the gene matches. CDR1 SGHNT and CDR2 YYREEE come from the germline V gene (reference sequence). CDR3 sequence reads: CASSPGTGGIYEQYF. The CDR3, as DNA: TGTGCCAGCAGCCCCGGGACAGGGGGCATCTACGAGCAGTACTTC.

This sequence joins TRBV28 and TRBJ2-7; maybe TRBD2 (6 bases). The CDR3 totals 13 residues. CDR1 is MDHEN, CDR2 SYDVKM, per germline. The V end was cut by 5 bases, the J end by 2 bases, with 10 bases between. In nucleotides, the CDR3 is TGTGCCAGCAGTGGCGGGATGGCCTACGAGCAGTACTTC. Translated, it gives CASSGGMAYEQYF.

This clone occurred once. The rearrangement joins TRBV30 to TRBJ2-7; 10 bases align to TRBD1. Germline CDR1 GTSNPN, CDR2 SVGIG (reference sequence). The CDR3 is made up of 14 amino acids. Trimming cost V 7 bases and J 7 bases; bases outside gene matches: 13. CDR3 nucleotide sequence: TGTGCCTTCACCCGGGACAGGGGAATAGGGGAGCAGTACTTC. Translated: CAFTRDRGIGEQYF.

This chain connects TRBV11-2 to TRBJ1-2; a weak D match, TRBD1 (5 bases). The CDR3 covers 13 residues. Trimming shortened V by 5 bases and J by 6 bases, and 13 bases separated the two germline ends. Germline V lookup: CDR1 SGHAT, CDR2 FQNNGV. CDR3 sequence reads: CASSLLRGHGYTF. CDR3 coding DNA: TGTGCCAGCAGCCTACTGAGGGGCCATGGCTACACCTTC.

The rearrangement links TRBV30 to TRBJ2-6; 10 positions agree with TRBD1. The CDR3 consists of 15 residues. Unmatched junction bases numbered 4, after V lost 8 bases and J lost 0 bases. Germline loops: CDR1 GTSNPN, CDR2 SVGIG (reference sequence). The CDR3 DNA sequence: TGTGCCGGGGACAGGGGAGACTCTGGGGCCAACGTCCTGACTTTC. The encoded protein is CAGDRGDSGANVLTF.